These T cell receptor beta chains were read from a single sample in a study of T-cell reconstitution after alpha-beta-depleted transplantation in children. TCRdb independently ran MiXCR on the PCR reads; one entry per CDR3 protein. In the table there are under 450,000 distinct CDR3 sequences, about 14% of which are singletons. Specimen: PBMCs, collected from the stem cell graft. These receptors were taken from a human donor who donated a stem cell graft to a child with Fanconi anemia. CDR3s include the opening cysteine and the closing phenylalanine or tryptophan. Each record gives: clone size, J gene, D gene, V gene, CDR3 DNA, CDR3 protein. The D gene is left open where the match is weak. Size values are once, few and many counts, or a class for expanded clones, and some rows have none.

abundance: few; j_gene: TRBJ2-1; d_gene: TRBD2; v_gene: TRBV9; CDR3nt: TGTGCCAGCAGTCCCCGATCTAGCGGGGGGGCCGGTATAGAGCAGTTCTTC; CDR3aa: CASSPRSSGGAGIEQFF
abundance: NA; j_gene: TRBJ2-7; d_gene: TRBD1; v_gene: TRBV30; CDR3nt: TGTGCCTGGAGTACAGACAGGGGGACCTACGAGCAGTACTTC; CDR3aa: CAWSTDRGTYEQYF
abundance: few; j_gene: TRBJ2-5; d_gene: TRBD2; v_gene: TRBV12-5; CDR3nt: TGTGCTAGTGCTCTCAGTTCCTCGGGACTAGCTGGCGTTGAGACCCAGTACTTC; CDR3aa: CASALSSSGLAGVETQYF
abundance: NA; j_gene: TRBJ1-4; d_gene: NA; v_gene: TRBV4-3; CDR3nt: TGCGCCAGCAGCCAAGCAGGGAGGGACGAAAAACTGTTTTTT; CDR3aa: CASSQAGRDEKLFF
abundance: few; j_gene: TRBJ1-1; d_gene: TRBD1; v_gene: TRBV6-1; CDR3nt: TGTGCCAGCAGCCCGGACAGGGTCACTGAAGCTTTCTTT; CDR3aa: CASSPDRVTEAFF
abundance: NA; j_gene: TRBJ2-2; d_gene: TRBD1; v_gene: TRBV11-3; CDR3nt: TGTGCCAGCAGCTTCCAGGGGGTTGACGGGGAGCTGTTTTTT; CDR3aa: CASSFQGVDGELFF
abundance: NA; j_gene: TRBJ1-1; d_gene: NA; v_gene: TRBV5-1; CDR3nt: TGCGCCAGCAGGGCGGCGGGGGACCCGGGGGAAGCTTTCTTT; CDR3aa: CASRAAGDPGEAFF
abundance: few; j_gene: TRBJ2-2; d_gene: TRBD2; v_gene: TRBV10-3; CDR3nt: TGTGCCATCAGTGATAGCGGGGCGCTGTACACCGGGGAGCTGTTTTTT; CDR3aa: CAISDSGALYTGELFF
abundance: many; j_gene: TRBJ2-2; d_gene: TRBD1; v_gene: TRBV10-1; CDR3nt: TGCGCCAGCAGTCCCCGACAGGGTAGGACCGGGGAGCTGTTTTTT; CDR3aa: CASSPRQGRTGELFF
abundance: NA; j_gene: TRBJ1-3; d_gene: NA; v_gene: TRBV9; CDR3nt: TGTGCCAGCAGCGTAGACCCAGGACTTGGAAACACCATATATTTT; CDR3aa: CASSVDPGLGNTIYF
abundance: NA; j_gene: TRBJ1-1; d_gene: TRBD1; v_gene: TRBV12-3/TRBV12-4; CDR3nt: TGTGCCAGCAGTTTGGGGACAGGGGGGAGAGCTTTCTTT; CDR3aa: CASSLGTGGRAFF
abundance: many; j_gene: TRBJ1-4; d_gene: TRBD1; v_gene: TRBV3-1; CDR3nt: TGTGCCAGCTCCCGACAGGGGGGAGATGAAAAACTGTTTTTT; CDR3aa: CASSRQGGDEKLFF
abundance: many; j_gene: TRBJ2-1; d_gene: NA; v_gene: TRBV7-2; CDR3nt: TGTGCCAGCAGCTTAATTCCGGGGGGCACATACTACAATGAGCAGTTCTTC; CDR3aa: CASSLIPGGTYYNEQFF
abundance: few; j_gene: TRBJ2-3; d_gene: NA; v_gene: TRBV3-1; CDR3nt: TGTGCCAGCAGCCAAGGGGCAGGTATTAGAAACACAGATACGCAGTATTTT; CDR3aa: CASSQGAGIRNTDTQYF
abundance: few; j_gene: TRBJ2-3; d_gene: TRBD1; v_gene: TRBV9; CDR3nt: TGTGCCAGCAGCGTAGGGACAGGGGCCACAGATACGCAGTATTTT; CDR3aa: CASSVGTGATDTQYF
abundance: NA; j_gene: TRBJ2-3; d_gene: NA; v_gene: TRBV6-1; CDR3nt: TGTGCCAGCACCTACCCTCGTGGGGGGGCTAGCACAGATACGCAGTATTTT; CDR3aa: CASTYPRGGASTDTQYF
abundance: few; j_gene: TRBJ2-7; d_gene: TRBD2; v_gene: TRBV5-1; CDR3nt: TGCGCCAGCAGCTTGGAGGTGGGGGGGATTGGCGAGCAGTACTTC; CDR3aa: CASSLEVGGIGEQYF
abundance: few; j_gene: TRBJ1-2; d_gene: NA; v_gene: TRBV9; CDR3nt: TGTGCCAGCAGCCCGGACATAGGAAGCGGCTACACCTTC; CDR3aa: CASSPDIGSGYTF
abundance: many; j_gene: TRBJ2-5; d_gene: NA; v_gene: TRBV20-1; CDR3nt: TGCAGTGCTAGAAGGAATGAGGAGACCCAGTACTTC; CDR3aa: CSARRNEETQYF
abundance: NA; j_gene: TRBJ2-2; d_gene: TRBD1; v_gene: TRBV5-1; CDR3nt: TGCGCCAGCAGCTTTCTTGGGACAGGGGGCCGTACCGGGGAGCTGTTTTTT; CDR3aa: CASSFLGTGGRTGELFF
abundance: few; j_gene: TRBJ1-1; d_gene: NA; v_gene: TRBV7-9; CDR3nt: TGTGCCAGCAGCTTAGACTACACTGAAGCTTTCTTT; CDR3aa: CASSLDYTEAFF
abundance: NA; j_gene: TRBJ1-5; d_gene: NA; v_gene: TRBV27; CDR3nt: TGTGCCAGCAGTTTATACGGGGTCAATCAGCCCCAGCATTTT; CDR3aa: CASSLYGVNQPQHF
abundance: NA; j_gene: TRBJ2-7; d_gene: NA; v_gene: TRBV5-6; CDR3nt: TGTGCCAGCAGCTTGGTGGGGGACGGGTCTTGGGAGCAGTACTTC; CDR3aa: CASSLVGDGSWEQYF
abundance: NA; j_gene: TRBJ2-1; d_gene: NA; v_gene: TRBV5-6; CDR3nt: TGTGCCAGCAGCTTGGACAGCATTTACAATGAGCAGTTCTTC; CDR3aa: CASSLDSIYNEQFF
abundance: few; j_gene: TRBJ1-1; d_gene: NA; v_gene: TRBV20-1; CDR3nt: TGCAGTGCTTGGACGAACACTGAAGCTTTCTTT; CDR3aa: CSAWTNTEAFF
abundance: NA; j_gene: TRBJ2-1; d_gene: NA; v_gene: TRBV30; CDR3nt: TGTGCCTGGAGTGTACTCGGAGATCCGAACTACAATGAGCAGTTCTTC; CDR3aa: CAWSVLGDPNYNEQFF
abundance: NA; j_gene: TRBJ1-2; d_gene: TRBD1; v_gene: TRBV10-3; CDR3nt: TGTGCCACCAACCACCCAGGGGGATACGGCTACACCTTC; CDR3aa: CATNHPGGYGYTF
abundance: many; j_gene: TRBJ2-2; d_gene: TRBD1; v_gene: TRBV3-1; CDR3nt: TGTGCCAGCAGCCAACGCGGACAGGGTAGTCTCACCGGGGAGCTGTTTTTT; CDR3aa: CASSQRGQGSLTGELFF
abundance: many; j_gene: TRBJ2-4; d_gene: TRBD1; v_gene: TRBV20-1; CDR3nt: TGCAGTGCTCCACTCAACACAGGGGCTGCCAAAAACATTCAGTACTTC; CDR3aa: CSAPLNTGAAKNIQYF
abundance: many; j_gene: TRBJ2-1; d_gene: NA; v_gene: TRBV4-3; CDR3nt: TGCGCCAGCAGCCAGGAGCCTAAGACTAGAATGGTCTTC; CDR3aa: CASSQEPKTRMVF
abundance: NA; j_gene: TRBJ2-7; d_gene: TRBD1; v_gene: TRBV30; CDR3nt: TGTGCCTGGTCCCTAGGACAGGGGAGCTCCTACGAGCAGTACTTC; CDR3aa: CAWSLGQGSSYEQYF
abundance: many; j_gene: TRBJ1-1; d_gene: NA; v_gene: TRBV9; CDR3nt: TGTGCCAGCAGCGCCCAGGTGAACACTGAAGCTTTCTTT; CDR3aa: CASSAQVNTEAFF
abundance: few; j_gene: TRBJ2-2; d_gene: NA; v_gene: TRBV6-5; CDR3nt: TGTGCCAGCAGTTACCTAAGGACTGAAAACCCGAACACCGGGGAGCTGTTTTTT; CDR3aa: CASSYLRTENPNTGELFF
abundance: NA; j_gene: TRBJ2-7; d_gene: NA; v_gene: TRBV29-1; CDR3nt: TGCAGCACCCACAACTCCTACGAGCAGTACTTC; CDR3aa: CSTHNSYEQYF
abundance: NA; j_gene: TRBJ1-5; d_gene: NA; v_gene: TRBV7-9; CDR3nt: TGTGCCAGCAGCTTACCCAGTGGCCAGCCCCAGCATTTT; CDR3aa: CASSLPSGQPQHF
abundance: few; j_gene: TRBJ2-7; d_gene: NA; v_gene: TRBV5-1; CDR3nt: TGCGCCAGCAGCTTGAACCCCCTCGGGGGACCCTACGAGCAGTACTTC; CDR3aa: CASSLNPLGGPYEQYF
abundance: NA; j_gene: TRBJ2-7; d_gene: TRBD2; v_gene: TRBV11-2; CDR3nt: TGTGCCAGCACCAACTGGGGAGGGATTGACGAGCAGTACTTC; CDR3aa: CASTNWGGIDEQYF
abundance: few; j_gene: TRBJ1-2; d_gene: NA; v_gene: TRBV20-1; CDR3nt: TGCAGTGCAAAAGGGACGGAAGCTAACTATGGCTACACCTTC; CDR3aa: CSAKGTEANYGYTF
abundance: NA; j_gene: TRBJ2-1; d_gene: NA; v_gene: TRBV6-5; CDR3nt: TGTGCCAGCACTTCACGCACAGGCGGCTCCCTCTACAATGAGCAGTTCTTC; CDR3aa: CASTSRTGGSLYNEQFF